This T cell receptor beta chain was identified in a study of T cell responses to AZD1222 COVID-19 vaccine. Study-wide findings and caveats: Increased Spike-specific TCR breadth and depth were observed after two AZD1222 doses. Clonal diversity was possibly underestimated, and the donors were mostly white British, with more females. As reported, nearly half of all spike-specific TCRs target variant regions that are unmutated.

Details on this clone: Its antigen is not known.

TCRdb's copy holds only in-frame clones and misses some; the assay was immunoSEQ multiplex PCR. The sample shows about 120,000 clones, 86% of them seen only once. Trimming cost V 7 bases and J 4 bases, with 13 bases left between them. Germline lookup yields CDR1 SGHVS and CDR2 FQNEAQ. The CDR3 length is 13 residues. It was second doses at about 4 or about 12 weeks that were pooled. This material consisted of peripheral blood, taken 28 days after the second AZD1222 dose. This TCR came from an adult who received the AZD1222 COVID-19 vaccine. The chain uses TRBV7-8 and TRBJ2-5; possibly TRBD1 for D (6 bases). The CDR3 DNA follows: TGTGCCAGCAACACAGGGTGGGGAGAGACCCAGTACTTC. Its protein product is CASNTGWGETQYF.